These T cell receptor beta chains were read from a single sample in a study of control samples from healthy donors and cancer patients. Only in-frame clones appear in the TCRdb table, and some are missing; sequencing was by immunoSEQ multiplex PCR. This sample has 150,000 to 200,000 clones, with more than 80% found just once. The specimen sequenced was blood. Receptors were obtained from a man in his thirties or forties in good health. Both conserved end residues are part of each CDR3. The D gene is left open where the match is weak. Not all rows give a size; the values are once, few, many and, for expanded clones, a class.

d_gene | abundance | j_gene | v_gene | CDR3nt | CDR3aa
TRBD1 | . | TRBJ1-5 | TRBV30 | TGTGCCTGGAGTCATCCAGGACAGGGGGCAAGTGGCAATCAGCCCCAGCATTTT | CAWSHPGQGASGNQPQHF
. | . | TRBJ2-3 | TRBV5-8 | TGTGCCAGCAGCTTGAGGGCGGCTAGCACAGATACGCAGTATTTT | CASSLRAASTDTQYF
TRBD2 | . | TRBJ2-3 | TRBV29-1 | TGCAGCGTTGTTAGGACTAGCGGGTCCCCGCACACAGATACGCAGTATTTT | CSVVRTSGSPHTDTQYF
. | . | TRBJ2-3 | TRBV30 | TGTGCCTGGAGTCCTCCAGGCCCTCAGGAGTATTTT | CAWSPPGPQEYF
TRBD1 | few | TRBJ2-7 | TRBV11-2 | TGTGCCAGCAGCTCCGGGACAGGGGGTACCTACGAGCAGTACTTC | CASSSGTGGTYEQYF
. | once | TRBJ2-3 | TRBV5-5 | TGTGCCAGCAGCCCCCGGGACAGGGGTAGCGGGAGCTACACAGATACGCAGTATTTT | CASSPRDRGSGSYTDTQYF
TRBD2 | . | TRBJ2-5 | TRBV30 | TGTGCCTGGAGTGCCAAAGGGGGGACTAGCGGGCAAGAGACCCAGTACTTC | CAWSAKGGTSGQETQYF
. | few | TRBJ1-2 | TRBV27 | TGTGCCAGCAGTTCCCTACAGGGATTTGTGGGTGGCTACACCTTC | CASSSLQGFVGGYTF
. | . | TRBJ2-5 | TRBV20-1 | TGCAGTGCTAGTAGTGGGTCTCAAGAGACCCAGTACTTC | CSASSGSQETQYF
. | . | TRBJ1-3 | TRBV7-9 | TGTGCCAGCGGAGACAGCTCTGGAAACACCATATATTTT | CASGDSSGNTIYF
TRBD1 | . | TRBJ1-1 | TRBV15 | TGTGCCACCAGCAGACCCCCCGGGACAGGGGAAGGGGACACTGAAGCTTTCTTT | CATSRPPGTGEGDTEAFF
. | . | TRBJ2-1 | TRBV24-1 | TGTGCCACCAGTTGGAACAGGGACAATGAGCAGTTCTTC | CATSWNRDNEQFF
. | . | TRBJ1-3 | TRBV9 | TGTGCCAGCAGCGTAACGGGGGCGTCTAGAAACACCATATATTTT | CASSVTGASRNTIYF
. | . | TRBJ2-7 | TRBV19 | TGTGCCAGTAGTATGTGGGGGGAGCACTCCTACGAGCAGTACTTC | CASSMWGEHSYEQYF
. | . | TRBJ1-5 | TRBV3-1/TRBV3-2 | TGTGCCAGCAGCCCCCGGGAGGGGAATCAGCCCCAGCATTTT | CASSPREGNQPQHF